The 5 T cell receptor beta chains listed next were all sequenced from one sample in a study of glioma-infiltrating T cells after dendritic cell vaccination. Sequencing was performed with immunoSEQ multiplex PCR; in TCRdb, only in-frame clones are kept and a portion is missing. The profile covers about 64,000 clones, with around 86% appearing a single time and 9% to 10% taken by the ten largest. This specimen consisted of blood, obtained before dendritic cell vaccination. The source is a human donor with glioblastoma.

The chain recombines TRBV7-9 with TRBJ2-3; tentatively, D is TRBD2 (5 bases). Germline CDR1 and CDR2: SEHNR and FQNEAQ (reference sequence). The germline V and J ends were trimmed by 5 bases and 2 bases, with 17 bases remaining between them. This CDR3 contains 16 residues. CDR3 DNA sequence: TGTGCCAGCAGCCGGCGTTTGAGGGTGGACACAGATACGCAGTATTTT. It is translated as CASSRRLRVDTDTQYF.

This clone appeared a single time. The chain couples TRBV27 to TRBJ2-5, with D possibly TRBD2 on 7 matching bases. The germline V gene encodes CDR1 MNHEY and CDR2 SMNVEV (reference sequence). V was shortened by 11 bases and J by 5 bases, with 15 bases between the two germline ends. The CDR3 length is 12 residues. CDR3 protein: CARGGAGETQYF. In DNA, the CDR3 is TGTGCCCGAGGGGGGGCCGGTGAGACCCAGTACTTC.

This chain connects TRBV5-4 to TRBJ1-2, with a possible D match to TRBD1 (6 bases). V was pared by 0 bases and J by 7 bases, with 13 bases between. This CDR3 is built from 14 residues. Germline V gene data show CDR1 as SGHNT and CDR2 as YYREEE (reference sequence). The CDR3 loop reads CASSLGQGSLGYTF. The CDR3 region has the DNA TGTGCCAGCAGCTTGGGTCAGGGGTCACTTGGCTACACCTTC.

The chain uses TRBV5-1 and TRBJ2-3; D perhaps matches TRBD2 (7 bases). Per germline, CDR1 SGHRS and CDR2 YFSETQ. This CDR3 region has 16 residues. V shed 0 bases and J shed 1 base, with 12 bases lying between them. As DNA, the CDR3 is TGCGCCAGCAGCTTGGGGCGGGGGCCGCGCACAGATACGCAGTATTTT. This translates into CASSLGRGPRTDTQYF.

CDR3 sequence reads: CASSYTGTGYYNEQFF. CDR3 bases: TGTGCCAGCAGTTACACCGGGACAGGGTACTACAATGAGCAGTTCTTC. The rearrangement uses TRBV27 and TRBJ2-1; the match to TRBD1 covers 9 bases. This CDR3 is 16 amino acids long. The germline CDR1 and CDR2 sequences are MNHEY and SMNVEV (reference sequence). The trim removed 4 bases at V and 3 bases at J, leaving 7 bases unmatched.